Listed here is a single TCR beta chain. Its antigen is as yet unknown. Unique molecular identifiers were carried by the TCR beta cDNA libraries. TCRdb re-analysed the PCR reads in MiXCR, keeping a single row per CDR3 protein. The table has a few hundred thousand distinct CDR3 sequences, less than 40% seen once. Germline V gene lookup returns CDR1 SGHRS and CDR2 YFSETQ. The length of the CDR3 is 13 residues. V was clipped by 3 bases and J by 4 bases, with 7 bases between them. The data were obtained in a study of post-analysis software for immune sequencing data. The study, taken as a whole, reports: With TRBV5-6, TRBV5-1 and TRBV20-1 included, a handful of TRBV segments were more frequent in patients than in controls.

The TCR sequence derives from a girl aged 10 to 17 with multiple sclerosis. Sequences were obtained from blood. The rearrangement uses TRBV5-1 and TRBJ1-4, with a tentative D call TRBD1 (5 bases). The chain's CDR3 is CASSSTVNEKLFF. CDR3 bases: TGCGCCAGCAGCTCGACAGTTAATGAAAAACTGTTTTTT.